Following are 18 T cell receptor beta chains from one sample sequenced in a study of blood T cell repertoires in COVID-19. The table came from immunoSEQ multiplex PCR; TCRdb's copy has only in-frame clones and leaves some out. Here the sample spans hundreds of thousands of clones, around 90% being singletons. The sequenced sample was PBMCs or T cells enriched from blood (not recorded which). The receptors shown here come from a young woman with acute COVID-19.

The chain employs TRBV21-1 and TRBJ2-5; TRBD1 is taken as the D call from the table, unchecked against the DNA. TRBV21-1 is noted as a pseudogene. The CDR3 runs 16 residues. CDR3 loop: CASSKTGQGASETQYF. The CDR3 region has the DNA TGTGCCAGCAGCAAAACCGGACAGGGGGCGTCGGAGACCCAGTACTTC.

The V gene is TRBV5-6, the J gene TRBJ1-4, with TRBD1 identical over 9 bases. This CDR3 contains 18 residues. Germline values: CDR1 SGHDT, CDR2 YYEEEE. Unmatched junction bases numbered 9, after V lost 1 base and J lost 2 bases. CDR3 nucleotide sequence: TGTGCCAGCAGCTTGCCACCCGGGACAGGGTATACTAATGAAAAACTGTTTTTT. It is translated as CASSLPPGTGYTNEKLFF. Based on the CDR3 plus reference TRBV5-6 and TRBJ1-4, the full variable domain is DAGVTQSPTHLIKTRGQQVTLRCSPKSGHDTVSWYQQALGQGPQFIFQYYEEEERQRGNFPDRFSGHQFPNYSSELNVNALLLGDSALYLCASSLPPGTGYTNEKLFFGSGTQLSVL.

This rearrangement joins TRBV12-3 or TRBV12-4 to TRBJ2-2, with a weak D call TRBD2 (5 bases). Trimming stripped 6 bases from V and 4 bases from J, with 6 bases between. This CDR3 has 12 residues. CDR3 DNA sequence: TGTGCCAGCAGCCTAGCCACCGGGGAGCTGTTTTTT. Its protein product is CASSLATGELFF.

The rearrangement joins TRBV5-5 to TRBJ2-1; TRBD2 aligns across 9 bases. This CDR3 region has 14 residues. After removal of 0 bases from V and 9 bases from J, the junction contained 4 bases not matched to a gene. Germline V gene lookup returns CDR1 SGHKS and CDR2 YYEKEE (reference sequence). The CDR3 DNA reads as TGTGCCAGCAGCTTGGACGCGGGGGGGCGTGAGCAGTTCTTC. It yields the protein CASSLDAGGREQFF.

The chain combines TRBV7-9 with TRBJ2-7; 8 bases align to TRBD1. J lost 0 bases, V lost 2 bases, and 9 bases had no gene match. CDR1 is SEHNR, CDR2 FQNEAQ, per germline (reference sequence). The CDR3 spans 17 residues. The DNA for the CDR3 is TGTGCCAGCAGCTTACCCCGGGACAGGCCGAGCTCCTACGAGCAGTACTTC. It is translated as CASSLPRDRPSSYEQYF. Full variable domain (missing parts from reference TRBV7-9 and TRBJ2-7): DTGVSQNPRHKITKRGQNVTFRCDPISEHNRLYWYRQTLGQGPEFLTYFQNEAQLEKSRLLSDRFSAERPKGSFSTLEIQRTEQGDSAMYLCASSLPRDRPSSYEQYFGPGTRLTVT.

This chain uses TRBV2 with TRBJ2-7, with a tentative D call TRBD2 (5 bases). Trimming removed 6 bases from V and 1 base from J, with 19 bases in between. The CDR3 has 16 amino acids. Germline CDR1 and CDR2: SNHLY and FYNNEI. The CDR3 DNA sequence: TGTGCCAGCAGCGCAATTCCGGGGTCTCGATCCTACGAGCAGTACTTC. Its translation: CASSAIPGSRSYEQYF.

The CDR3 nucleotides are TGTGCCAGCAGCTCAGGGTATGTCGAGCAGTACTTC. Its protein is CASSSGYVEQYF. V usage is TRBV5-8 and J usage is TRBJ2-7; D may be TRBD1 (5 bases). Trimming took off 3 bases at V and 6 bases at J, with 10 bases between the two ends. This CDR3 comprises 12 residues. CDR1 SGHTS and CDR2 YDEGEE come from the germline V gene.

There are a few counts of this clone. The chain has TRBV7-9 and TRBJ1-3; TRBD1 matches at 8 bases. Trimming cost V 5 bases and J 0 bases; bases outside gene matches: 9. The CDR3 has 17 amino acids. Looked up from germline, CDR1 is SEHNR and CDR2 is FQNEAQ (reference sequence). DNA for the CDR3: TGTGCCAGCAGCCTGACAGGGGCAGCCCTCTCTGGAAACACCATATATTTT. Protein: CASSLTGAALSGNTIYF.

This rearrangement joins TRBV6-5 to TRBJ2-1; a possible D gene is TRBD2 (7 bases). Deletions cut 11 bases from V and 6 bases from J, with 17 bases between. Looked up from germline, CDR1 is MNHEY and CDR2 is SVGAGI. This CDR3 is 13 amino acids long. CDR3 residues: CAVPPGGPNEQFF. The CDR3, as DNA: TGTGCCGTACCACCCGGGGGGCCCAATGAGCAGTTCTTC.

The gene calls are TRBV19 and TRBJ1-1; 7 bases match TRBD1. Losses at the gene ends were 9 bases for V and 4 bases for J; bases not matched to a gene: 8. CDR1 is LNHDA and CDR2 is SQIVND in the germline V gene (reference sequence). The CDR3 runs to 13 residues. As DNA, the CDR3 is TGTGCCAGCCGCTACAGGGGCATCACTGAAGCTTTCTTT. Its protein product is CASRYRGITEAFF.

The chain uses TRBV6-2 or TRBV6-3 and TRBJ1-1, with D uncertain. This CDR3 region has 16 residues. Per the germline V gene, CDR1 is MNHEY and CDR2 is SVGEGT. Trimming removed 0 bases from V and 3 bases from J, with 14 bases in between. CDR3 DNA sequence: TGTGCCAGCAGTTACTCGGTTGGCGGGGATTACACTGAAGCTTTCTTT. Residues: CASSYSVGGDYTEAFF.

This chain uses TRBV7-2 with TRBJ2-5; D gene uncertain. From germline, CDR1 is SGHTA and CDR2 FQGNSA. The CDR3 runs 15 residues. Deletions cut 2 bases from V and 4 bases from J, with 14 bases between. The CDR3 DNA reads TGTGCCAGCAGCTTATCGGCTCCTCGGAGAGAGACCCAGTACTTC. This translates into CASSLSAPRRETQYF.

The CDR3 DNA is TGCGCCAGCAGCCGCGCGTTGGGACAGGGTAATGGCTACACCTTC. It yields the protein CASSRALGQGNGYTF. J is TRBJ1-2 and V is TRBV4-1, with TRBD1 identical over 9 bases. CDR1 and CDR2 (germline): MGHRA, YSYEKL. V dropped 4 bases and J dropped 6; count of bases not matched to a gene: 9. The CDR3 sequence is 15 residues long.

The rearrangement joins TRBV7-6 to TRBJ1-1, with TRBD1 as a possible D gene (5 bases). Germline CDR1 and CDR2: SGHVS and FNYEAQ. The length of the CDR3 is 11 residues. Trimming took 1 base from V and 8 from J, leaving 5 bases between them. The CDR3 spells CASSLDREAFF. CDR3 nucleotides: TGTGCCAGCAGCTTAGACAGGGAAGCTTTCTTT. The variable domain in full, with the rest retrieved from reference TRBV7-6 and TRBJ1-1, is GAGVSQSPRYKVTKRGQDVALRCDPISGHVSLYWYRQALGQGPEFLTYFNYEAQQDKSGLPNDRFSAERPEGSISTLTIQRTEQRDSAMYRCASSLDREAFFGQGTRLTVV.

The chain employs TRBV19 and TRBJ1-4; D gene unclear. Germline CDR1 LNHDA, CDR2 SQIVND (reference sequence). CDR3 length: 15 residues. V lost 5 bases and J lost 0, with 10 bases in between. This CDR3 reads CASSRQRATNEKLFF. For the CDR3, the DNA is TGTGCCAGTAGTCGTCAGAGGGCAACTAATGAAAAACTGTTTTTT.

In regard to this clone: One junction end disagrees with the germline gene, perhaps due to a read error. The chain links TRBV6-5 to TRBJ1-2; D is perhaps TRBD1 (6 bases). From germline, CDR1 is MNHEY and CDR2 SVGAGI. The CDR3 spans 11 residues. CDR3 residues: CVTGTSYGYTF. DNA for the CDR3: TGCGTGACGGGGACATCCTATGGCTACACCTTC.

V is TRBV6-5 and J is TRBJ2-1; 14 bases fit TRBD2. Germline V CDR1 and CDR2: MNHEY, SVGAGI. This CDR3 has 15 amino acids. V shed 6 bases, J shed 7 bases, and the junction held 5 bases outside the gene matches. The CDR3 reads CASSSGTSGRNEQFF. The CDR3 region has the DNA TGTGCCAGCAGCTCCGGGACTAGCGGGAGAAATGAGCAGTTCTTC.

As regards this clone: Other DNA sequences in the same sample also yield this CDR3. This chain connects TRBV19 to TRBJ2-3; 8 bases map to TRBD2. The CDR3 length is 14 residues. The germline CDR1 and CDR2 sequences are LNHDA and SQIVND (reference sequence). J was trimmed by 3 bases and V by 6 bases; bases with no gene match: 5. DNA for the CDR3: TGTGCCAGTAGAACTAGCGGTAGTACAGATACGCAGTATTTT. Its translation is CASRTSGSTDTQYF.